This T cell receptor (beta chain) was sequenced in a study of vaccination and CD4 T cells after COVID-19. The assay that was used to sequence DNA from cultured CD4+ T cells was the Oncomine TCR Beta short-read assay. TCRdb re-called the PCR reads through MiXCR, storing one row per CDR3 protein. In the table there are about 11,000 distinct CDR3 sequences, approximately 70% of which are singletons. As for this clonotype: Antigen specificity is unknown.

Treatment indicated: approximately 9-day PBMC culture with coronavirus spike peptide pools or control peptides (ViraFEST assay). The receptor comes from a human donor who had recovered from COVID-19. The sample consisted of CD4+ T cells from blood, cultured in vitro.

CDR3 nucleotide sequence: TGTGCCAGCAGGCCCGGGACGGCCAATTCACCCCTCCACTTT. It translates to CASRPGTANSPLHF. The chain employs TRBV7-3 and TRBJ1-6; maybe TRBD1 (5 bases). Per the germline V gene, CDR1 is SGHTA and CDR2 is FQGTGA. V lost 6 bases and J lost 7, with 13 bases in between. The CDR3 contains 14 residues.